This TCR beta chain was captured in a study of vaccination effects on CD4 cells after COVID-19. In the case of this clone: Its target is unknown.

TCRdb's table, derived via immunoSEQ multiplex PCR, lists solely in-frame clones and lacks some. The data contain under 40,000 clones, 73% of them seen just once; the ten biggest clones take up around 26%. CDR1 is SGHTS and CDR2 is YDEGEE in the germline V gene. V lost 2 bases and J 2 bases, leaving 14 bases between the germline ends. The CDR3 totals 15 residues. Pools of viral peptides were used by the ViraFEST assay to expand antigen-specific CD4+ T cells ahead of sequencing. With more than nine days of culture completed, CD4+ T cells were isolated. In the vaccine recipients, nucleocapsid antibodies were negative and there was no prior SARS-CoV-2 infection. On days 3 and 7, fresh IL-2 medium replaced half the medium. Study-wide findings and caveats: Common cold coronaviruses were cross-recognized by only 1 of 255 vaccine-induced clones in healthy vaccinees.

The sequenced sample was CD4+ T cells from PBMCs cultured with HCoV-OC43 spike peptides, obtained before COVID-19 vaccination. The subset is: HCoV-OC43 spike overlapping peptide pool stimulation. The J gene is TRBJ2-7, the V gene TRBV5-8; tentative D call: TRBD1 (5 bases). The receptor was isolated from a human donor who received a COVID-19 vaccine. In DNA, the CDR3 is TGTGCCAGCAGCTTACACCGGATACAGGCCTACGAGCAGTACTTC. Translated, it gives CASSLHRIQAYEQYF.